A selection of T cell receptor beta chains follows, all from one sample in a study of cytomegalovirus exposure and HLA in healthy donors. This table comes from immunoSEQ multiplex PCR, and its TCRdb copy is limited to in-frame clones, with some not included. The table records approximately 120,000 clones, about 80% of them present only once. Sequenced sample: PBMCs. The receptors were gathered from a man in his forties or fifties in good health and CMV-seronegative. Both conserved end residues are part of each CDR3. A D gene is named only where the DNA matches it firmly. The size entry is marked missing in some rows and otherwise reads once, few, many or a size class.

size: .; V: TRBV5-6; J: TRBJ1-1; D: TRBD1; DNA: TGTGCCAGCAGCTTGGCCGACAGGGGGATGAACACTGAAGCTTTCTTT; CDR3: CASSLADRGMNTEAFF
size: .; V: TRBV4-2; J: TRBJ1-3; D: TRBD1; DNA: TGTGCCAGCAGCCAAGTAATTGGATTGGACAGGGGGCCTGGAAACACCATATATTTT; CDR3: CASSQVIGLDRGPGNTIYF
size: few; V: TRBV5-1; J: TRBJ2-7; D: .; DNA: TGCGCCAGCAAAGGGCCGGGGGAGATGGACGAGCAGTACTTC; CDR3: CASKGPGEMDEQYF
size: few; V: TRBV6-6; J: TRBJ2-7; D: TRBD2; DNA: TGTGCCGCTGCCGGGGGGGCCCCCTACGAGCAGTACTTC; CDR3: CAAAGGAPYEQYF
size: .; V: TRBV28; J: TRBJ1-1; D: TRBD1; DNA: TGTGCCAGCAGTTCTGTAAACAGGGGCACTGAAGCTTTCTTT; CDR3: CASSSVNRGTEAFF
size: few; V: TRBV13; J: TRBJ2-3; D: .; DNA: TGTGCCAGCAACAACCCCCTAGTGTCTGGTACGCAGTATTTT; CDR3: CASNNPLVSGTQYF
size: few; V: TRBV7-8; J: TRBJ1-2; D: .; DNA: TGTGCCAGCAGCTTAGATGCTACCGGAGGAGGCTACACCTTC; CDR3: CASSLDATGGGYTF
size: .; V: TRBV27; J: TRBJ2-7; D: TRBD1; DNA: TGTGCCAGCAGAATTTCCGGGACAGGGGGGTACGAGCAGTACTTC; CDR3: CASRISGTGGYEQYF
size: .; V: TRBV6-6; J: TRBJ1-4; D: .; DNA: TGTGCCAGCAGTTACCCGACAAAGGCTAATGAAAAACTGTTTTTT; CDR3: CASSYPTKANEKLFF
size: few; V: TRBV7-3; J: TRBJ2-1; D: .; DNA: TGTGCCAGCAGCTTAGGCTCCAGCTCCTACAATGAGCAGTTCTTC; CDR3: CASSLGSSSYNEQFF
size: .; V: TRBV5-1; J: TRBJ1-6; D: .; DNA: TGCGCCAGCAGCTTGGTAGCTCAAAATTCACCCCTCCACTTT; CDR3: CASSLVAQNSPLHF
size: .; V: TRBV7-8; J: TRBJ2-2; D: .; DNA: TGTGCCAGCAGCTCCGGACAAGACACCGGGGAGCTGTTTTTT; CDR3: CASSSGQDTGELFF
size: .; V: TRBV5-6; J: TRBJ1-1; D: TRBD1; DNA: TGTGCCAGCAGCGCGACCGGGACAGACGACTTAACTGAAGCTTTCTTT; CDR3: CASSATGTDDLTEAFF
size: .; V: TRBV9; J: TRBJ2-3; D: TRBD1; DNA: TGTGCCAGCAGCGTAGATGGGACAGAAATAGATACGCAGTATTTT; CDR3: CASSVDGTEIDTQYF
size: .; V: TRBV6-4; J: TRBJ1-2; D: .; DNA: TGTGCCAGCAGTGACTCGAGATTTGGCTACACCTTC; CDR3: CASSDSRFGYTF
size: once; V: TRBV5-8; J: TRBJ1-5; D: TRBD1; DNA: TGTGCCAGCAACATTAAAGGGGGCCATCAGCCCCAGCATTTT; CDR3: CASNIKGGHQPQHF
size: .; V: TRBV5-1; J: TRBJ2-2; D: TRBD2; DNA: TGCGCCAGCAGCACTACAGCGGGGGGGCCCTCGGCCGGGGAGCTGTTTTTT; CDR3: CASSTTAGGPSAGELFF
size: .; V: TRBV5-1; J: TRBJ2-1; D: TRBD2; DNA: TGCGCCAGCAGCTCCTCTAGCGGAGACTACAATGAGCAGTTCTTC; CDR3: CASSSSSGDYNEQFF
size: .; V: TRBV7-2; J: TRBJ1-5; D: .; DNA: TGTGCCAGCAGCCTGATCAGGGGAAATCAGCCCCAGCATTTT; CDR3: CASSLIRGNQPQHF
size: .; V: TRBV9; J: TRBJ2-5; D: .; DNA: TGTGCCAGCAGCGCCTGGGACACCTACCAAGAGACCCAGTACTTC; CDR3: CASSAWDTYQETQYF
size: .; V: TRBV5-6; J: TRBJ2-2; D: .; DNA: TGTGCCAGCAGCTTGGCAGGGTCCGCTTTGAACACCGGGGAGCTGTTTTTT; CDR3: CASSLAGSALNTGELFF
size: .; V: TRBV5-6; J: TRBJ2-5; D: TRBD2; DNA: TGTGCCAGCAGCTGGACTAGCGGGGGGGCTAGGGAGACCCAGTACTTC; CDR3: CASSWTSGGARETQYF
size: .; V: TRBV6-1; J: TRBJ1-1; D: TRBD1; DNA: TGTGCCAGCAGAGCCGACAGGGGCGAAGCTTTCTTT; CDR3: CASRADRGEAFF